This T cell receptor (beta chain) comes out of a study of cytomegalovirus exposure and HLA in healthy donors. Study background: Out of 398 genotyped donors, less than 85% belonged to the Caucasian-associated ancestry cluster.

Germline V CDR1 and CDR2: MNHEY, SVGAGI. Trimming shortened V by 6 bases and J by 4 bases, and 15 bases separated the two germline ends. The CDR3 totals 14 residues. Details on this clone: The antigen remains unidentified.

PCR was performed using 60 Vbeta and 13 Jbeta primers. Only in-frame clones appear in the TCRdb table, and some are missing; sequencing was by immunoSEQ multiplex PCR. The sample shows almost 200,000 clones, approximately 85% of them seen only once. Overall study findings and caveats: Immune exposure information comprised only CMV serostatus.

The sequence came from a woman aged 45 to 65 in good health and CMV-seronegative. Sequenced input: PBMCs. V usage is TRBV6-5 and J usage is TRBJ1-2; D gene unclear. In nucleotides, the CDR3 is TGTGCCAGCAGGCGACTCGTGGCAACCTATGGCTACACCTTC. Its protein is CASRRLVATYGYTF.